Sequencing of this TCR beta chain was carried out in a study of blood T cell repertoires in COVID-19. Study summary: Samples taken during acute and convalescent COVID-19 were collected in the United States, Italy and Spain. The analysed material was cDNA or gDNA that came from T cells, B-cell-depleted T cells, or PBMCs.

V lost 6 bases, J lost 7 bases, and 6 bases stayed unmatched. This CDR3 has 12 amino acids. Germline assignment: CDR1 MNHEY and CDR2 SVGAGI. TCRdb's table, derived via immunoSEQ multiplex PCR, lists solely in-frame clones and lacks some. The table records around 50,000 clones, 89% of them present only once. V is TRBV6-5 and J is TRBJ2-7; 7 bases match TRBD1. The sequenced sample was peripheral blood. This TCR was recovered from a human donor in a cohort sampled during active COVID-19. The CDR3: CASRRAGGEQYF. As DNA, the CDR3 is TGTGCCAGCAGGCGGGCAGGGGGTGAGCAGTACTTC.